The 32 T cell receptor beta chains in this list originate from one sample, sequenced in a study of CD8+CD57+ T cells in acquired aplastic anemia. Patients who underwent sequencing had shown CD8+CD57+ cell expansion by flow cytometry. Genomic DNA acted as the template from which TCR beta VDJ combination and CDR3 sequence profiling were carried out. TCRdb redid the calling of the reads with MiXCR, one entry per CDR3 protein. The sample shows roughly 200,000 distinct CDR3 sequences, around three fifths of them seen only once. Sequenced material: sorted CD4+, CD8+, or CD8+CD57+ T cells (not recorded which) from PBMCs. These receptors came from a human donor with aplastic anemia.

This clonotype was picked up one time. This CDR3 is missing its conserved last phenylalanine or tryptophan, likely due to a read error. The chain recombines TRBV5-5 with TRBJ1-6, with D perhaps matching TRBD1 (6 bases). The CDR3 contains 16 residues. From germline, CDR1 is SGHKS and CDR2 YYEKEE (reference sequence). The CDR3 sequence is CASSRRTEGGNSPLHS. DNA of the CDR3: TGCGCCAGCAGTCGACGGACGGAAGGGGGGAATTCACCCCTCCACTCT.

This sequence joins TRBV2 and TRBJ1-1; D is perhaps TRBD1 (6 bases). Germline V gene sequence: CDR1 SNHLY, CDR2 FYNNEI. V was pared by 4 bases and J by 7 bases, with 13 bases between. The CDR3 length is 13 residues. The CDR3 nucleotides read TGTGCCAGCAGTGCAGGGGCGGTGAATGAAGCTTTCTTT. Translation: CASSAGAVNEAFF.

This clonotype has just one count. The chain combines TRBV7-2 with TRBJ2-7; 7 bases map to TRBD1. The CDR3 covers 14 residues. The V gene's germline CDR1 is SGHTA and CDR2 FQGNSA. With 10 bases clipped from V and 1 base from J, the junction kept 10 bases outside the gene matches. The DNA for the CDR3 is TGTGCCACCAGTGCCCCGGACAGGTCCTACGAGCAGTACTTC. It specifies CATSAPDRSYEQYF.

The J gene is TRBJ2-7, the V gene TRBV5-6; TRBD1 is a possible D gene (6 bases). CDR3 size: 15 residues. Germline CDR1 and CDR2: SGHDT and YYEEEE. V lost 2 bases, J lost 2 bases, and 14 bases lay in between. The CDR3 DNA reads TGTGCCAGCAGCTTAATCAGGGGCAATCCCTACGAGCAGTACTTC. Its protein is CASSLIRGNPYEQYF.

In its sample, this clonotype was seen a few times. The chain joins TRBV19 to TRBJ1-2, with 7 bases fitting TRBD1. CDR1 is LNHDA, CDR2 SQIVND, per germline (reference sequence). This CDR3 is built from 14 residues. The ends lost 6 bases at V and 4 bases at J; junction bases unmatched: 8. This CDR3 is CASSTTGNSYGYTF. CDR3 nucleotide sequence: TGTGCCAGTAGCACGACAGGGAACAGCTATGGCTACACCTTC.

This rearrangement joins TRBV20-1 to TRBJ2-1, with D possibly being TRBD1 (5 bases). CDR1 is DFQATT and CDR2 is SNEGSKA in the germline V gene (reference sequence). This CDR3 spans 13 amino acids. V shed 2 bases and J shed 4 bases, with 9 bases lying between them. The CDR3, as DNA: TGCAGTGCTAGACAAGACAGATACAATGAGCAGTTCTTC. Protein product: CSARQDRYNEQFF.

This clonotype turned up a few times. The chain uses TRBV14 and TRBJ1-4; D not resolved. The germline gives CDR1 SGHDN, CDR2 FVKESK. The CDR3 extends over 9 amino acids. The CDR3 bases are TGTGCAACTAATGAAAAACTGTTTTTT. Translation gives CATNEKLFF. Complete variable domain (other parts from reference TRBV14 and TRBJ1-4): EAGVTQFPSHSVIEKGQTVTLRCDPISGHDNLYWYRRVMGKEIKFLLHFVKESKQDESGMPNNRFLAERTGGTYSTLKVQPAELEDSGVYFCATNEKLFFGSGTQLSVL.

The gene calls are TRBV20-1 and TRBJ1-1, with 9 bases aligning to TRBD1. CDR3 length equals 14 residues. V dropped 6 bases and J dropped 4; count of bases not matched to a gene: 9. Looked up from germline, CDR1 is DFQATT and CDR2 is SNEGSKA (reference sequence). The CDR3 region has the DNA TGCAGTGCCCACGACAGGGGGGGAACCACTGAAGCTTTCTTT. It specifies CSAHDRGGTTEAFF.

This clonotype was recorded a few times. This chain links TRBV7-8 with TRBJ2-7; 12 bases line up with TRBD2. V dropped 5 bases and J dropped 6; count of bases not matched to a gene: 8. This CDR3 contains 15 residues. CDR1 SGHVS and CDR2 FQNEAQ come from the germline V gene. CDR3 in amino acids: CASSRRLAGEVEQYF. CDR3 bases: TGTGCCAGCAGCCGGCGACTAGCGGGAGAGGTCGAGCAGTACTTC.

The chain joins TRBV2 to TRBJ1-5, with 8 bases aligning to TRBD1. Germline V lookup: CDR1 SNHLY, CDR2 FYNNEI. There are 14 residues in the CDR3. Trimming took 7 bases from V and 5 from J; bases not matched to a gene: 7. Here the CDR3 DNA reads TGTGCCAGCACCCGGACAGGGATCGATCAGCCCCAGCATTTT. Translating gives CASTRTGIDQPQHF.

This rearrangement joins TRBV7-2 to TRBJ1-6, with D possibly TRBD1 on 5 matching bases. Trimming took 5 bases from V and 10 from J, leaving 15 bases between them. Germline V gene sequence: CDR1 SGHTA, CDR2 FQGNSA. CDR3 length: 14 residues. Here the CDR3 DNA reads TGTGCCAGCAGCACAAGACAGCTCGGATCACCCCTCCACTTT. It codes for CASSTRQLGSPLHF.

This clonotype has just a few counts. The gene calls are TRBV5-1 and TRBJ2-7; D gene unclear. CDR3 length: 16 amino acids. Germline V gene sequence: CDR1 SGHRS, CDR2 YFSETQ. The V and J ends lost 1 base and 2 bases respectively, with 16 bases between them. The CDR3 sequence: CASSLTSQRQAYEQYF. The CDR3 region has the DNA TGCGCCAGCAGCTTGACGTCTCAGAGGCAGGCCTACGAGCAGTACTTC.

The rearrangement joins TRBV19 to TRBJ2-3, with D tentatively TRBD2 (6 bases). The CDR3 consists of 15 residues. Trimming cost V 5 bases and J 0 bases, with 12 bases left between them. Germline values: CDR1 LNHDA, CDR2 SQIVND (reference sequence). CDR3 loop: CASSGLGSSTDTQYF. The DNA of the CDR3 is TGTGCCAGTAGTGGGCTCGGGAGTAGCACAGATACGCAGTATTTT.

This clonotype appeared many times. The chain carries TRBV4-2 and TRBJ2-7; D possibly corresponds to TRBD1 (6 bases). V lost 2 bases, J lost 2 bases, and 7 bases lay in between. This CDR3 region has 13 residues. The germline CDR1 and CDR2 sequences are LGHNA and YNFKEQ. The CDR3 sequence: CASSQSGAYEQYF. The CDR3 region has the DNA TGTGCCAGCAGCCAATCAGGGGCCTACGAGCAGTACTTC.

This clonotype has a single count. The chain has TRBV10-3 and TRBJ2-3; no reliable D call. This CDR3 has 19 amino acids. V lost 2 bases, J lost 0 bases, and 21 bases lay in between. Looked up from germline, CDR1 is ENHRY and CDR2 is SYGVKD. In DNA, the CDR3 is TGTGCCATCAGTGAGAGTCCGACGGGCTATACGGCTAGCACAGATACGCAGTATTTT. It yields the protein CAISESPTGYTASTDTQYF.

This clonotype came up a few times. The gene calls are TRBV12-5 and TRBJ1-1; no definite D call. The germline V gene has CDR1 LGHNT and CDR2 FRNRAP. With 2 bases removed from V and 2 bases from J, the gap between germline ends came to 6 bases. This CDR3 is 13 amino acids long. The CDR3 DNA reads as TGTGCTAGTGGTTTGTCCCCAAACACTGAAGCTTTCTTT. As protein: CASGLSPNTEAFF.

V usage is TRBV15 and J usage is TRBJ2-3, with D perhaps being TRBD1 or TRBD2 (5 bases each). Germline CDR1 reads LNHNV; CDR2 reads YYDKDF (reference sequence). V shed 5 bases and J shed 2 bases, with 17 bases lying between them. The CDR3 is 16 residues long. The CDR3 DNA reads as TGTGCCACCAGCTCTCGGGACCGCGTACTCACAGATACGCAGTATTTT. Translated: CATSSRDRVLTDTQYF.

This sequence joins TRBV29-1 and TRBJ2-5; no firm D call. Germline V lookup: CDR1 SQVTM, CDR2 ANQGSEA. CDR3 length: 9 amino acids. The CDR3 DNA reads as TGCAGATACGACAAGGCCCCGTACTTC. Translation gives CRYDKAPYF.

The rearrangement uses TRBV5-1 and TRBJ2-1; D possibly corresponds to TRBD2 (8 bases). The CDR3 has 19 amino acids. Germline V gene sequence: CDR1 SGHRS, CDR2 YFSETQ. V shed 2 bases and J shed 7 bases, with 28 bases lying between them. The CDR3 loop is CASSLDKGTAGVPWNEQFF. In nucleotides, the CDR3 is TGCGCCAGCAGCTTAGACAAGGGGACAGCGGGAGTGCCTTGGAATGAGCAGTTCTTC.

This clonotype was seen only a few times. The chain links TRBV2 to TRBJ2-7; D remains unclear. Trimming stripped 5 bases from V and 1 base from J, with 12 bases between. Germline CDR1 reads SNHLY; CDR2 reads FYNNEI. This CDR3 is 14 amino acids long. The CDR3 DNA reads TGTGCCAGCAGTTTCGCCGGGTCTTCCTACGAGCAGTACTTC. Amino acid sequence: CASSFAGSSYEQYF.

V usage is TRBV9 and J usage is TRBJ1-1; possibly TRBD1 for D (6 bases). Trimming stripped 4 bases from V and 8 bases from J, with 15 bases between. Germline CDR1 SGDLS, CDR2 YYNGEE. The length of the CDR3 is 13 residues. The CDR3, as DNA: TGTGCCAGCAGCCCGAGCGGGGGGCAGGAAGCTTTCTTT. This gives the protein CASSPSGGQEAFF.

The chain uses TRBV7-6 and TRBJ1-5, with TRBD1 as a possible D gene (5 bases). The CDR3 covers 14 residues. Germline-derived CDR1 and CDR2 are SGHVS and FNYEAQ. Trimming removed 5 bases from V and 6 bases from J, with 14 bases in between. CDR3 amino acids: CASSLSGGGQPQHF. In DNA, the CDR3 is TGTGCCAGCAGCCTGTCCGGGGGGGGTCAGCCCCAGCATTTT.

The rearrangement uses TRBV2 and TRBJ2-7; 7 bases agree with TRBD1. The trim removed 6 bases at V and 2 bases at J, leaving 7 bases unmatched. Per germline, CDR1 SNHLY and CDR2 FYNNEI. The CDR3 is made up of 14 amino acids. The DNA for the CDR3 is TGTGCCAGCAGACAAGGGGACAGTACCTACGAGCAGTACTTC. It codes for CASRQGDSTYEQYF. Full variable domain (remainder filled in from reference TRBV2 and TRBJ2-7): EPEVTQTPSHQVTQMGQEVILRCVPISNHLYFYWYRQILGQKVEFLVSFYNNEISEKSEIFDDQFSVERPDGSNFTLKIRSTKLEDSAMYFCASRQGDSTYEQYFGPGTRLTVT.

CDR3 DNA: TGTGCCAGCAACGGGGGGCAGGGGGGCTGGGATGAGCAGTTCTTC. Translating gives CASNGGQGGWDEQFF. The chain uses TRBV2 and TRBJ2-1; D might be TRBD1 or TRBD2, each matching 7 bases. The length of the CDR3 is 15 residues. CDR1 SNHLY and CDR2 FYNNEI come from the germline V gene. The ends were cut back, 7 bases at V and 8 bases at J, with 21 bases in the middle.

CDR3 loop: CSAAPGQASSSGANVLTF. CDR3 bases: TGCAGTGCTGCCCCCGGACAGGCATCCTCCTCTGGGGCCAACGTCCTGACTTTC. The rearrangement joins TRBV20-1 to TRBJ2-6; 7 nucleotides match TRBD1. Trimming cost V 5 bases and J 0 bases; bases outside gene matches: 13. Germline V lookup: CDR1 DFQATT, CDR2 SNEGSKA (reference sequence). The CDR3 loop spans 18 amino acids.

V and J are TRBV5-6 and TRBJ2-7, with TRBD1 matching over 10 bases. CDR3 size: 14 residues. V dropped 0 bases and J dropped 6; count of bases not matched to a gene: 3. Germline CDR1 SGHDT, CDR2 YYEEEE. CDR3 residues: CASSLGGTGVEQYF. CDR3 DNA sequence: TGTGCCAGCAGCTTGGGGGGGACAGGGGTCGAGCAGTACTTC.

This clonotype was observed a single time. This chain uses TRBV5-5 with TRBJ1-3; 11 nucleotides agree with TRBD1. Trimming removed 4 bases from V and 4 bases from J; junction bases left unmatched: 4. CDR3 length equals 15 residues. Germline CDR1 SGHKS, CDR2 YYEKEE (reference sequence). The CDR3 spells CASSVGQGAGNTIYF. The CDR3 DNA reads TGTGCCAGCAGCGTAGGACAGGGGGCGGGAAACACCATATATTTT.

This sequence joins TRBV19 and TRBJ1-2; no clear D. CDR1 is LNHDA and CDR2 is SQIVND in the germline V gene (reference sequence). This CDR3 is built from 12 residues. V was pared by 7 bases and J by 1 base, with 7 bases between. CDR3 in DNA: TGTGCCAGTATGTGGGATAACTATGGCTACACCTTC. It yields the protein CASMWDNYGYTF.

The rearrangement links TRBV9 to TRBJ2-3; 8 bases agree with TRBD2. Germline CDR1 reads SGDLS; CDR2 reads YYNGEE. V dropped 4 bases and J dropped 3; count of bases not matched to a gene: 7. The CDR3 has 15 residues. DNA for the CDR3: TGTGCCAGCAGCCGTAGCGGGGTGGGGACAGATACGCAGTATTTT. As protein: CASSRSGVGTDTQYF.

This chain links TRBV20-1 with TRBJ2-7; D assignment may be TRBD1 or TRBD2 (5 bases each). V shed 7 bases and J shed 4 bases, with 20 bases lying between them. Germline lookup yields CDR1 DFQATT and CDR2 SNEGSKA (reference sequence). The CDR3 length is 14 residues. For the CDR3, the DNA is TGCAGTGGATTGGGCACAGGTGGGGGATACGAGCAGTACTTC. This sequence encodes CSGLGTGGGYEQYF.

This clonotype was counted at least ten times. The gene calls are TRBV19 and TRBJ2-1; either TRBD1 or TRBD2 may fit D (5 bases each). Germline V gene sequence: CDR1 LNHDA, CDR2 SQIVND (reference sequence). V was clipped by 10 bases and J by 9 bases, with 13 bases between them. The CDR3 is made up of 11 amino acids. The CDR3 bases are TGTGCCACCCGGGGACCGACTGAGCAGTTCTTC. This translates into CATRGPTEQFF.

This sequence joins TRBV7-9 and TRBJ2-5; 8 nucleotides line up with TRBD1. Germline values: CDR1 SEHNR, CDR2 FQNEAQ (reference sequence). J was trimmed by 2 bases and V by 8 bases; bases with no gene match: 10. This CDR3 is built from 15 residues. CDR3 protein: CASETGQVGQETQYF. CDR3 coding DNA: TGTGCCAGCGAAACGGGACAGGTTGGACAAGAGACCCAGTACTTC.